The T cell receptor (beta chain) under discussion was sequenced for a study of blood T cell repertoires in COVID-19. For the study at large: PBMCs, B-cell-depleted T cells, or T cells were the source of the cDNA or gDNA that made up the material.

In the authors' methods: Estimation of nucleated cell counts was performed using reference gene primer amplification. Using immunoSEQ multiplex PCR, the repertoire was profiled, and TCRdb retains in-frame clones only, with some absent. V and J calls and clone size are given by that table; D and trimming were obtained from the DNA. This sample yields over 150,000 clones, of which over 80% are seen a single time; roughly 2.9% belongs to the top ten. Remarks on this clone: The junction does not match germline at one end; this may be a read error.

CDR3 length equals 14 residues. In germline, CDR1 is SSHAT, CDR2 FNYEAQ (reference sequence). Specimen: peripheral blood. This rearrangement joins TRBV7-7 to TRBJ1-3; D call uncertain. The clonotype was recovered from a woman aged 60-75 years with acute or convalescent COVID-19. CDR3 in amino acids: CASSSTVSGNTIYF. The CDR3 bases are TGTGCTAGCAGCTCCACAGTCTCTGGAAACACCATATATTTT.